This TCR beta chain is from a study of CD8 T cells in Susac syndrome. TCR beta sequencing covered blood CD8+ and CD4+ T cells. The patients who served as multiple sclerosis controls were treatment-naive and had stable or active relapsing-remitting disease that fulfilled the revised McDonald criteria. FACS enriched CD8+ TEMRA cells, while bulk CD8+ and CD4+ were negatively isolated. Germline V gene lookup returns CDR1 GTSNPN and CDR2 SVGIG (reference sequence). Deletions cut 8 bases from V and 4 bases from J, with 12 bases between. The CDR3 sequence is 12 residues long. This clonotype appeared a single time. An amount of RNA that ranged from roughly 0.5 to 1 ug was reverse transcribed with random hexamers. Coverage of TCR beta CDR3 amplification by immunoSEQ multiplex PCR extended to 54 Vbeta and 13 Jbeta. From the immunoSEQ multiplex PCR reads, TCRdb called clonotypes with MiXCR, one entry per CDR3 protein. The sample records fewer than 350,000 distinct CDR3 sequences, about 91% being singletons.

The receptor was isolated from a human donor with multiple sclerosis. This chain connects TRBV30 to TRBJ1-3; D gene uncertain. The sample comprised CD4+ T cells from PBMCs. The CDR3 loop is CALERKGNTIYF. The CDR3 DNA follows: TGTGCCCTGGAGAGGAAAGGAAACACCATATATTTT.